The clone carrying this TCR beta chain was found many times. This entry belongs to a study of immune heterogeneity within non-small cell lung tumors. Germline values: CDR1 MGHDK, CDR2 SYGVNS. This CDR3 spans 17 amino acids. Trimming at V came to 7 bases and at J to 5 bases, leaving 13 bases not matched to a gene. Template input was genomic DNA from bulk tumor (around 630 ng per sample). Taken during surgery, several biopsies per primary tumor were spaced as far apart as possible within the tumor mass. Enrolled patients presented with newly diagnosed, previously untreated non-small cell lung cancer and underwent curative surgery. Amplification of the TCR beta CDR3 was achieved through multiplex PCR with 32 V and 13 J primers. TCRdb re-derived calls from the multiplex PCR reads in MiXCR, one entry per CDR3 protein. The table shows under 35,000 distinct CDR3 sequences, with 28% occurring only once.

This sequence originates from a man in his forties with non-small cell lung cancer. The rearrangement uses TRBV25-1 and TRBJ2-2; 10 bases map to TRBD1. Sequenced sample: lung tumor tissue. The CDR3 spells CASTREAGTGETGELFF. The CDR3 DNA follows: TGTGCCAGCACTCGAGAGGCCGGGACAGGGGAAACCGGGGAGCTGTTTTTT.